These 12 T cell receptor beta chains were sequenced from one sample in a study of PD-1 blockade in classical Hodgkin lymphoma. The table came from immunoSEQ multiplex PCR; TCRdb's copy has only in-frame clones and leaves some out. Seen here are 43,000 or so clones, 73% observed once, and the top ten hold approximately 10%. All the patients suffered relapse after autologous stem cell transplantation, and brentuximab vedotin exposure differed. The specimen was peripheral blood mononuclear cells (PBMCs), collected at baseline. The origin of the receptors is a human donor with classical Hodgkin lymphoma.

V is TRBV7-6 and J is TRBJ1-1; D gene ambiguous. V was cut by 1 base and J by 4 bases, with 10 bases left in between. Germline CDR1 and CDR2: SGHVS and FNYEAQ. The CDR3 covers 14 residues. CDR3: CASSLGGMGTEAFF. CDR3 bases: TGTGCCAGCAGCTTAGGAGGTATGGGCACTGAAGCTTTCTTT.

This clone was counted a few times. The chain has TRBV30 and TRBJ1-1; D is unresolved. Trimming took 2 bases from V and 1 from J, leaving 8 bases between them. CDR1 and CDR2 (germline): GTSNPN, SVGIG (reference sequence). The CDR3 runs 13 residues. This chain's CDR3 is CAWSTTSNTEAFF. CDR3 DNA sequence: TGTGCCTGGAGTACTACATCGAACACTGAAGCTTTCTTT.

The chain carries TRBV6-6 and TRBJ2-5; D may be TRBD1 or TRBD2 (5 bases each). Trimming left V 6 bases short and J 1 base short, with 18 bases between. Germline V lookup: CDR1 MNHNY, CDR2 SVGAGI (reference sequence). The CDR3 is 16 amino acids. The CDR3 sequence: CASRPTGAGFQETQYF. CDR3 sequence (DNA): TGTGCCAGCAGGCCGACCGGGGCAGGATTCCAAGAGACCCAGTACTTC.

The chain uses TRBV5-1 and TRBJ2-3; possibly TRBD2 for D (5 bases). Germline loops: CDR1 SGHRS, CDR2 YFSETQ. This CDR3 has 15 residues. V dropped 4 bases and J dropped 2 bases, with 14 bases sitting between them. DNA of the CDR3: TGCGCCAGCAGCACCCTTGACTACGTCACAGATACGCAGTATTTT. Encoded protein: CASSTLDYVTDTQYF.

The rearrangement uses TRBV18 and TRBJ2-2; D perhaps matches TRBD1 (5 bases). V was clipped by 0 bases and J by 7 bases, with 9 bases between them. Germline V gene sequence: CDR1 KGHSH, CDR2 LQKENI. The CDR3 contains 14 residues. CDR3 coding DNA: TGTGCCAGCTCACCACCAGGGGCTGGCGGGGAGCTGTTTTTT. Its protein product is CASSPPGAGGELFF.

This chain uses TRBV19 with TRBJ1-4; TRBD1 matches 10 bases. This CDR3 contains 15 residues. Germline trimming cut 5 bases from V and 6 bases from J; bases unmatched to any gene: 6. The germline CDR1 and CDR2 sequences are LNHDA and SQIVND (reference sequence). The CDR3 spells CASSGTGTGDEKLFF. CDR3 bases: TGTGCCAGTAGTGGGACCGGGACAGGGGATGAAAAACTGTTTTTT.

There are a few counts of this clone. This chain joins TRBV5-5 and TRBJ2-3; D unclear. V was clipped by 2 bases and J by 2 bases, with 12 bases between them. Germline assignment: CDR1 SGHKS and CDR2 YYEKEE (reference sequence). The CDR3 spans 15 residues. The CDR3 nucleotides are TGTGCCAGCAGCTTCGGGCTGGCCAACACAGATACGCAGTATTTT. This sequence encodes CASSFGLANTDTQYF.

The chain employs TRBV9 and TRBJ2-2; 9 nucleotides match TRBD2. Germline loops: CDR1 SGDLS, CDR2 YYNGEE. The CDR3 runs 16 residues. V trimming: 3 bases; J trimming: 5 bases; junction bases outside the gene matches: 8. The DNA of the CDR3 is TGTGCCAGCAGCGGGTCCGCGGGGGGGGTAACCGGGGAGCTGTTTTTT. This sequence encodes CASSGSAGGVTGELFF.

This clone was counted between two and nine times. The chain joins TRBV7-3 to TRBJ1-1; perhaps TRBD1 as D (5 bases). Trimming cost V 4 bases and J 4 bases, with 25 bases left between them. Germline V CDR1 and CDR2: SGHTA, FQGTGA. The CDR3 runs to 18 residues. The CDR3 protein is CASSSDSYSSGVTTEAFF. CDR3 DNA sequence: TGTGCCAGCAGCTCCGACAGTTATTCTTCGGGTGTAACCACTGAAGCTTTCTTT. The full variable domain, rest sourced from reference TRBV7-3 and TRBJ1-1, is GAGVSQTPSNKVTEKGKYVELRCDPISGHTALYWYRQSLGQGPEFLIYFQGTGAADDSGLPNDRFFAVRPEGSVSTLKIQRTERGDSAVYLCASSSDSYSSGVTTEAFFGQGTRLTVV.

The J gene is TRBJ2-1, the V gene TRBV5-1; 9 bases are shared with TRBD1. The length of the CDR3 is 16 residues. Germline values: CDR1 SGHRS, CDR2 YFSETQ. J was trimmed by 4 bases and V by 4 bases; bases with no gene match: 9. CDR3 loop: CASSPQEGTGYNEQFF. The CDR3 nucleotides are TGCGCCAGCAGCCCCCAGGAAGGGACAGGGTACAATGAGCAGTTCTTC.

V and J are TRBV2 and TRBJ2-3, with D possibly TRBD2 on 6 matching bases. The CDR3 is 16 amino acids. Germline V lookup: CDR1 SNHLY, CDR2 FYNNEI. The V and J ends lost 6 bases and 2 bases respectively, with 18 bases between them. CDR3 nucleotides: TGTGCCAGCAGCCTGCCCGGGGAGGCCCCCACAGATACGCAGTATTTT. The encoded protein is CASSLPGEAPTDTQYF.

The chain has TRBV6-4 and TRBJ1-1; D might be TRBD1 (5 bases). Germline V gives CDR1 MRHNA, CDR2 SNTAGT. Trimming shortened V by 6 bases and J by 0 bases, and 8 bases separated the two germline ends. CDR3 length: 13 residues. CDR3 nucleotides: TGTGCCAGCAGGGCAGGGTTGAACACTGAAGCTTTCTTT. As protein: CASRAGLNTEAFF.